The 18 T cell receptor beta chains below come from one sample, sequenced in a study of T-cell memory formation after mild COVID-19. TCRdb re-called the 5' RACE reads with MiXCR, one entry per CDR3 protein. Of about 350,000 distinct CDR3 sequences listed, around an eighth are singletons. Sequenced: PBMCs or a T cell subset sorted from them (not recorded which). The receptor set was obtained from a man younger than 30 who had mild COVID-19 (a few samples of this study predate the infection). Cell type and time point are not known.

The genes are TRBV5-6 and TRBJ1-1; no clear D gene. CDR3 length equals 13 residues. From germline, CDR1 is SGHDT and CDR2 YYEEEE. V gave up 2 bases and J gave up 4 bases, with 9 bases separating them. CDR3 residues: CASSFYDLTEAFF. The CDR3 DNA follows: TGTGCCAGCAGCTTTTATGATCTCACTGAAGCTTTCTTT.

V and J are TRBV6-5 and TRBJ1-2; D is perhaps TRBD1 (6 bases). This CDR3 contains 13 residues. CDR1 MNHEY and CDR2 SVGAGI come from the germline V gene. Trimming left V 6 bases short and J 7 bases short, with 15 bases between. Here the CDR3 reads CASRAQGTGGYTF. The CDR3 bases are TGTGCCAGCAGAGCGCAGGGGACTGGTGGCTACACCTTC.

The CDR3 loop is CSAEGGNTDTQYF. DNA of the CDR3: TGCAGTGCCGAGGGGGGGAACACAGATACGCAGTATTTT. The rearrangement uses TRBV20-1 and TRBJ2-3; maybe TRBD2 (7 bases). Between the trimmed V and J ends, which lost 6 bases and 2 bases, there was a span of 12 bases. Germline values: CDR1 DFQATT, CDR2 SNEGSKA (reference sequence). The CDR3 consists of 13 residues.

This clonotype was recorded a few times. J is TRBJ2-2 and V is TRBV6-2 or TRBV6-3; 11 nucleotides agree with TRBD1. The germline V gene encodes CDR1 MNHEY and CDR2 SVGEGT. V lost 2 bases and J lost 3; bases outside the gene matches: 2. The CDR3 totals 16 residues. The DNA of the CDR3 is TGTGCCAGCAGTTACGGGACAGGGGGTTACACCGGGGAGCTGTTTTTT. Amino acid sequence: CASSYGTGGYTGELFF.

The chain joins TRBV2 to TRBJ1-1; tentative D call: TRBD1 (5 bases). The CDR3 covers 13 residues. Trimming removed 6 bases from V and 3 bases from J, with 11 bases in between. Germline V gene sequence: CDR1 SNHLY, CDR2 FYNNEI. CDR3 sequence (DNA): TGTGCCAGCAGGGCCGACAGAGACACTGAAGCTTTCTTT. Its protein is CASRADRDTEAFF.

This clonotype was found a few times. The chain links TRBV5-1 to TRBJ2-1; a possible D gene is TRBD1 (6 bases). Looked up from germline, CDR1 is SGHRS and CDR2 is YFSETQ. The CDR3 is made up of 15 amino acids. V dropped 0 bases and J dropped 5 bases, with 12 bases sitting between them. The CDR3 nucleotides read TGCGCCAGCAGCTTGGGGACAGATCCCAACAATGAGCAGTTCTTC. Its protein product is CASSLGTDPNNEQFF.

The rearrangement joins TRBV7-2 to TRBJ2-5; D call uncertain. The CDR3 covers 15 residues. Germline values: CDR1 SGHTA, CDR2 FQGNSA. Deletions cut 5 bases from V and 5 bases from J, with 18 bases between. The CDR3 DNA reads TGTGCCAGCAGCCTCGGGCCTGGGCTATGGGAGACCCAGTACTTC. As protein: CASSLGPGLWETQYF. The full variable domain, with the rest looked up from reference TRBV7-2 and TRBJ2-5, is GAGVSQSPSNKVTEKGKDVELRCDPISGHTALYWYRQSLGQGLEFLIYFQGNSAPDKSGLPSDRFSAERTGGSVSTLTIQRTQQEDSAVYLCASSLGPGLWETQYFGPGTRLLVL.

This clonotype turned up a few times. This chain joins TRBV4-1 and TRBJ1-2; D remains ambiguous. The V gene's germline CDR1 is MGHRA and CDR2 YSYEKL. This CDR3 region has 13 residues. The V end was cut by 2 bases, the J end by 7 bases, with 11 bases between. The CDR3 here is CASSQLDNPGYTF. In DNA form, the CDR3 reads TGCGCCAGCAGCCAACTGGATAATCCTGGCTACACCTTC.

The chain couples TRBV20-1 to TRBJ1-2; 10 positions match TRBD1. J lost 5 bases, V lost 1 base, and 4 bases had no gene match. Per the germline V gene, CDR1 is DFQATT and CDR2 is SNEGSKA (reference sequence). The CDR3 consists of 14 residues. DNA for the CDR3: TGCAGTGCTAGAGGTCGGACAGGGGGATATGGCTACACCTTC. This codes for CSARGRTGGYGYTF.

V and J are TRBV9 and TRBJ2-1, with 13 nucleotides matching TRBD2. With V trimmed by 3 bases and J by 5 bases, 5 bases remained unmatched. Germline assignment: CDR1 SGDLS and CDR2 YYNGEE. The CDR3 sequence is 16 residues long. DNA of the CDR3: TGTGCCAGCAGCGGACAAACTAGCGGGGGGGACAATGAGCAGTTCTTC. Its protein is CASSGQTSGGDNEQFF.

This chain links TRBV5-5 with TRBJ2-3; 12 bases are a match to TRBD2. The CDR3 extends over 17 amino acids. Germline assignment: CDR1 SGHKS and CDR2 YYEKEE (reference sequence). Trimming took 2 bases from V and 0 from J; bases not matched to a gene: 4. CDR3 bases: TGTGCCAGCAGCTTACCCGGGACTAGCGGGAGCACAGATACGCAGTATTTT. Encoded protein: CASSLPGTSGSTDTQYF.

Many counts were recorded for this clonotype. One end of the junction is discordant with germline, which a read error may explain. The rearrangement joins TRBV5-1 to TRBJ1-1, with a tentative D call TRBD1 (6 bases). Germline V gene sequence: CDR1 SGHRS, CDR2 YFSETQ. The CDR3 spans 13 residues. Here the CDR3 DNA reads TGTGCCAGCAGCTTACAGGGTAGCACTGAAGCTTTCTTT. This encodes CASSLQGSTEAFF. Variable domain in full (rest from reference TRBV5-1 and TRBJ1-1): KAGVTQTPRYLIKTRGQQVTLSCSPISGHRSVSWYQQTPGQGLQFLFEYFSETQRNKGNFPGRFSGRQFSNSRSEMNVSTLELGDSALYLCASSLQGSTEAFFGQGTRLTVV.

This sequence joins TRBV7-3 and TRBJ2-3; 9 positions match TRBD2. The CDR3 runs 17 residues. The V and J ends lost 5 bases and 3 bases, in that order; junction bases with no gene match: 12. The germline V gene has CDR1 SGHTA and CDR2 FQGTGA. This CDR3 reads CASSPTPPSGGTDTQYF. CDR3 nucleotides: TGTGCCAGCAGCCCAACCCCACCCAGCGGGGGGACAGATACGCAGTATTTT.

This clonotype has a handful of counts. The chain links TRBV7-2 to TRBJ1-2; D uncertain. V lost 2 bases, J lost 7 bases, and 8 bases lay in between. The V gene's germline CDR1 is SGHTA and CDR2 FQGNSA. The length of the CDR3 is 12 residues. The CDR3 protein is CASSLLGLGYTF. CDR3 nucleotide sequence: TGTGCCAGCAGCTTATTAGGCCTTGGCTACACCTTC. Full variable domain (outside the CDR3, taken from reference TRBV7-2 and TRBJ1-2): GAGVSQSPSNKVTEKGKDVELRCDPISGHTALYWYRQSLGQGLEFLIYFQGNSAPDKSGLPSDRFSAERTGGSVSTLTIQRTQQEDSAVYLCASSLLGLGYTFGSGTRLTVV.

This chain uses TRBV20-1 with TRBJ2-7, with 8 bases identical to TRBD1. The CDR3 contains 14 residues. V lost 3 bases and J lost 6; bases outside the gene matches: 10. Germline V gene sequence: CDR1 DFQATT, CDR2 SNEGSKA (reference sequence). CDR3 sequence (DNA): TGCAGTGCTAGGGGACAGGCGGTGAAGGGCGAGCAGTACGTC. It is translated as CSARGQAVKGEQYV.

This clonotype was detected a few times. This chain joins TRBV6-6 and TRBJ1-2; D call uncertain. Germline V gene lookup returns CDR1 MNHNY and CDR2 SVGAGI (reference sequence). The CDR3 spans 16 residues. V gave up 0 bases and J gave up 4 bases, with 15 bases separating them. CDR3 loop: CASSYSKTHIGYGYTF. For the CDR3, the DNA is TGTGCCAGCAGTTACTCGAAGACCCACATTGGCTATGGCTACACCTTC.

This clonotype was recorded a few times. This chain connects TRBV20-1 to TRBJ2-7; either TRBD1 or TRBD2 may supply D (5 bases each). There are 11 residues in the CDR3. Looked up from germline, CDR1 is DFQATT and CDR2 is SNEGSKA (reference sequence). The CDR3 sequence is CSVGTSYEQYF. The CDR3 DNA follows: TGCAGCGTCGGGACCTCCTACGAGCAGTACTTC.

Only a few counts were recorded for this clonotype. The V and J genes are TRBV20-1 and TRBJ2-3; no definite D call. The CDR3 sequence is 12 residues long. The V end lost 7 bases, the J end lost 7 bases, and 15 bases lay between the germline ends. CDR1 is DFQATT, CDR2 SNEGSKA, per germline (reference sequence). DNA of the CDR3: TGCAGTGTGGAGAACGCGGCCTATACGCAGTATTTT. Translating gives CSVENAAYTQYF.